This TCR beta chain was obtained from a study of shared clonotypes between healthy human individuals. Genomic DNA of every subset was divided equally among multiple immunoSEQ plates. In the original workflow: From ImmunoSEQ came sequences covering only the junction and carrying no quality scores, so filtering differed. Profiled with immunoSEQ multiplex PCR; TCRdb holds only in-frame clones, not every one. D and trimming come from the DNA, and the V and J calls and clone size come from that table. This table has millions of clones, 85% to 95% appearing once. Germline CDR1 is MNHNY and CDR2 is SVGAGI (reference sequence). This CDR3 spans 16 amino acids. V dropped 2 bases and J dropped 8 bases, with 16 bases sitting between them. In its sample, this clone was seen a few times.

The source material was naive CD4+ T cells sorted from blood. Subset given: CD45RA+ positively selected. The receptor's source is a man aged 18 to 35 in good health. The genes are TRBV6-6 and TRBJ1-6; D call uncertain. The CDR3 sequence: CASSYDPQRGHSPLHF. The CDR3 DNA reads TGTGCCAGCAGTTACGATCCGCAGAGAGGCCATTCACCCCTCCACTTT.